Listed below are T cell receptor beta chains from one sample, sequenced in a study of Ad26.COV2.S vaccination and SARS-CoV-2 variants. Profiling relied on immunoSEQ multiplex PCR, and the TCRdb table lists in-frame clones only, not all of them. The sample consists of approximately 480,000 clones, roughly nine tenths of them appearing once. Here the sequenced sample was peripheral blood, taken in a trial of Ad26.COV2.S vaccine versus placebo. Every receptor here comes from a person between 18 and 65 years old who received the Ad26.COV2.S COVID-19 vaccine or a placebo. CDR3s include the opening cysteine and the closing phenylalanine or tryptophan. Fields, in order: D gene, J gene, clone size, V gene, CDR3 DNA, CDR3 protein. D genes are given only for firm matches. A clone size is listed for some rows: how often the clone was seen (once, few, many), or a class if it is expanded.

D: -; J: TRBJ2-2; size: -; V: TRBV19; DNA: TGTGCCAGTAGTATTAGGTTTGGAGGGAAAGGGTGGAACACCGGGGAGCTGTTTTTT; CDR3: CASSIRFGGKGWNTGELFF
D: TRBD2; J: TRBJ2-3; size: -; V: TRBV7-9; DNA: TGTGCCAGCAGCTCCCTGGGACTAGCGGGGAACACAGATACGCAGTATTTT; CDR3: CASSSLGLAGNTDTQYF
D: TRBD2; J: TRBJ2-5; size: -; V: TRBV5-4; DNA: TGTGCCAGCAGCCCCGGACTAGCGGGAGTGGAGACCCAGTACTTC; CDR3: CASSPGLAGVETQYF
D: TRBD1; J: TRBJ2-7; size: -; V: TRBV6-2/TRBV6-3; DNA: TGTGCCAGCAGCCTAACCGGGACAGCAACCTACGAGCAGTACTTC; CDR3: CASSLTGTATYEQYF
D: -; J: TRBJ2-2; size: -; V: TRBV18; DNA: TGTGCCAGCTCACCGACGAGACAGGGGGAGCTGTTTTTT; CDR3: CASSPTRQGELFF
D: -; J: TRBJ1-1; size: once; V: TRBV12-3/TRBV12-4; DNA: TGTGCCTCCGGGGGATTCGCTGAAGCTTTCTTT; CDR3: CASGGFAEAFF
D: -; J: TRBJ2-2; size: -; V: TRBV2; DNA: TGTGCCAGCAGATTGGGAGTCGGGGAGCTGTTTTTT; CDR3: CASRLGVGELFF
D: -; J: TRBJ2-7; size: -; V: TRBV18; DNA: TGTGCCAGCTCACGGGATCGGTACGAGCAGTACTTC; CDR3: CASSRDRYEQYF
D: -; J: TRBJ1-2; size: -; V: TRBV28; DNA: TGTGCCAGCGCGATGGGGGGGATCGTTGGCTACACCTTC; CDR3: CASAMGGIVGYTF
D: TRBD2; J: TRBJ2-2; size: -; V: TRBV4-3; DNA: TGCGCCAGCAGCCAATCCGCTAGCGGGGACACCGGGGAGCTGTTTTTT; CDR3: CASSQSASGDTGELFF
D: TRBD2; J: TRBJ2-3; size: -; V: TRBV7-3; DNA: TGTGCCAGCAAGGCTAGCGGGACCACTCATACGCAGTATTTT; CDR3: CASKASGTTHTQYF
D: -; J: TRBJ1-2; size: once; V: TRBV7-6; DNA: TGTGCCAGCAGCCCAGGAGGGCGGGACTATGGCTACACCTTC; CDR3: CASSPGGRDYGYTF
D: -; J: TRBJ2-1; size: -; V: TRBV5-4; DNA: TGTGCCAGCAGCTTGTCGGGGATCGAGTTCTTC; CDR3: CASSLSGIEFF
D: -; J: TRBJ2-1; size: -; V: TRBV7-9; DNA: TGTGCCAGCAGCTTAGGAACCTACAATGAGCAGTTCTTC; CDR3: CASSLGTYNEQFF
D: TRBD2; J: TRBJ2-7; size: -; V: TRBV5-1; DNA: TGCGCCAGCAGCATTAGGACTAGCGGAACCTACGAGCAGTACTTC; CDR3: CASSIRTSGTYEQYF
D: -; J: TRBJ1-1; size: -; V: TRBV4-2; DNA: TGTGCCAGCAGCCGCGGAGCGAGCACTGAAGCTTTCTTT; CDR3: CASSRGASTEAFF
D: -; J: TRBJ1-5; size: -; V: TRBV19; DNA: TGTGCCAGTAGTATAAGTACAACAGGCAATCAGCCCCAGCATTTT; CDR3: CASSISTTGNQPQHF
D: TRBD1; J: TRBJ1-4; size: -; V: TRBV5-1; DNA: TGCGCCAGCAGCTCGGACAGGGGCTTTGGCAATGAAAAACTGTTTTTT; CDR3: CASSSDRGFGNEKLFF
D: -; J: TRBJ1-2; size: few; V: TRBV5-8; DNA: TGTGCCAGCAGCCTGGACTTCGGCGGCTACACCTTC; CDR3: CASSLDFGGYTF
D: -; J: TRBJ2-1; size: -; V: TRBV12-3/TRBV12-4; DNA: TGTGCCAGCATGGGGCTTCAGCCGCGGCAGTTCTTC; CDR3: CASMGLQPRQFF
D: -; J: TRBJ2-5; size: -; V: TRBV7-9; DNA: TGTGCCAGCAGCCCCGCGGGTGAGACCCAGTACTTC; CDR3: CASSPAGETQYF
D: -; J: TRBJ2-1; size: -; V: TRBV6-5; DNA: TGTGCCAGCAGTTTCTTAGACCTGGGTAGGGTGAGTGAGCAGTTCTTC; CDR3: CASSFLDLGRVSEQFF
D: TRBD1; J: TRBJ1-4; size: -; V: TRBV27; DNA: TGTGCCAGCAGTCTCGGACAGGGGGCGAAGCTGTTTTTT; CDR3: CASSLGQGAKLFF
D: TRBD1; J: TRBJ1-2; size: once; V: TRBV9; DNA: TGTGCCAGCAGCCCGGGACAGGGAGCTAACTATGGCTACACCTTC; CDR3: CASSPGQGANYGYTF
D: TRBD2; J: TRBJ2-1; size: -; V: TRBV6-6; DNA: TGTGCCACGGAGGGAGGGAGCGGGAGGGCCAATGAGCAGTTCTTC; CDR3: CATEGGSGRANEQFF
D: TRBD1; J: TRBJ1-5; size: -; V: TRBV9; DNA: TGTGCCAGCAGCGTCGATTCCGGGACAGTGGTTTGCAATCAGCCCCAGCATTTT; CDR3: CASSVDSGTVVCNQPQHF
D: -; J: TRBJ2-1; size: -; V: TRBV15; DNA: TGTGCCACCAGCAGAGAGGCGTACTCCTACAATGAGCAGTTCTTC; CDR3: CATSREAYSYNEQFF
D: -; J: TRBJ2-5; size: -; V: TRBV6-6; DNA: TGTGCCAGCAGGAACGGGAATACAGAGACCCAGTACTTC; CDR3: CASRNGNTETQYF
D: -; J: TRBJ2-1; size: -; V: TRBV6-4; DNA: TGTGCCAGCAGTGTTGGGGGGAGCTCCTACAATGAGCAGTTCTTC; CDR3: CASSVGGSSYNEQFF
D: -; J: TRBJ2-3; size: -; V: TRBV27; DNA: TGTGCCAGCAGTTCCCCGGGGAATACGCAGTATTTT; CDR3: CASSSPGNTQYF
D: -; J: TRBJ1-6; size: -; V: TRBV27; DNA: TGTGCCAGCAGTCAAGGTCCGGGACAAAACTTTAATTCACCCCTCCACTTT; CDR3: CASSQGPGQNFNSPLHF
D: -; J: TRBJ1-3; size: few; V: TRBV28; DNA: TGTGCCAGCAGTTTGGGGGGTGGGTCTGGAAACACCATATATTTT; CDR3: CASSLGGGSGNTIYF
D: -; J: TRBJ2-1; size: -; V: TRBV5-1; DNA: TGCGCCAGCAGCTTGGTAGGTAGCGGATACTCCTACAATGAGCAGTTCTTC; CDR3: CASSLVGSGYSYNEQFF
D: TRBD1; J: TRBJ1-2; size: -; V: TRBV29-1; DNA: TGCAGCGCCCAGGGGGACAGGGGAAACTATGGCTACACCTTC; CDR3: CSAQGDRGNYGYTF
D: TRBD1; J: TRBJ1-5; size: once; V: TRBV4-3; DNA: TGCGCCAGCAGCCAAGGACAGGGGCTTGTGCCCCAGCATTTT; CDR3: CASSQGQGLVPQHF
D: -; J: TRBJ1-5; size: -; V: TRBV7-9; DNA: TGTGCCAGCAGCTTATTCGATCAGCCCCAGCATTTT; CDR3: CASSLFDQPQHF
D: -; J: TRBJ1-2; size: -; V: TRBV4-3; DNA: TGCGCCAGCAGCCAAGGATGGGGAGAACACTATGGCTACACCTTC; CDR3: CASSQGWGEHYGYTF
D: -; J: TRBJ1-1; size: -; V: TRBV6-5; DNA: TGTGCCAGCAGTTACGAGGATCATATCGGGAACACTGAAGCTTTCTTT; CDR3: CASSYEDHIGNTEAFF
D: -; J: TRBJ2-2; size: -; V: TRBV5-4; DNA: TGTGCCAGCAGCCCTGGTACGGTGACCCTCAACACCGGGGAGCTGTTTTTT; CDR3: CASSPGTVTLNTGELFF
D: -; J: TRBJ1-4; size: -; V: TRBV9; DNA: TGTGCCAGCAGCTTCCACCCCGAGGAAGGAAAACTGTTTTTT; CDR3: CASSFHPEEGKLFF
D: -; J: TRBJ2-1; size: -; V: TRBV1; DNA: TGCACCAGCAGCCAAGATCTGAGCGGGAGCCTCTATGAGCAGTTCTTC; CDR3: CTSSQDLSGSLYEQFF
D: -; J: TRBJ2-6; size: -; V: TRBV19; DNA: TGTGCCAGTAGAGCATACTTGGGACTTTCCGGGGCCAACGTCCTGACTTTC; CDR3: CASRAYLGLSGANVLTF
D: TRBD2; J: TRBJ2-3; size: once; V: TRBV11-2; DNA: TGTGCCAGCAGCTTAGATTTGGGCGGGAGGGTTGATACGCAGTATTTT; CDR3: CASSLDLGGRVDTQYF
D: TRBD2; J: TRBJ2-7; size: -; V: TRBV6-1; DNA: TGTGCCAGCAGTGCTGGTGTAGCGGGAGTTGGGTACGAGCAGTACTTC; CDR3: CASSAGVAGVGYEQYF
D: TRBD1; J: TRBJ2-2; size: -; V: TRBV12-5; DNA: TGTGCTAGTGGTTTGGTATCATTCCTACATCACACAGGGGCCACCACCGGGGAGCTGTTTTTT; CDR3: CASGLVSFLHHTGATTGELFF
D: -; J: TRBJ2-1; size: -; V: TRBV9; DNA: TGTGCCAGCAGCTATGGGGCTAGCGAGTACAATGAGCAGTTCTTC; CDR3: CASSYGASEYNEQFF
D: TRBD2; J: TRBJ2-3; size: -; V: TRBV5-6; DNA: TGTGCCAGCAGCATTCGGACTAGCGGCACAGATACGCAGTATTTT; CDR3: CASSIRTSGTDTQYF
D: TRBD2; J: TRBJ2-1; size: -; V: TRBV5-4; DNA: TGTGCCAGCAGTTCTCCGGGACTAGCGGGAGTACGGGAGATATACAATGAGCAGTTCTTC; CDR3: CASSSPGLAGVREIYNEQFF
D: -; J: TRBJ2-7; size: -; V: TRBV9; DNA: TGTGCCAGCAGCGTAGCAAGTTCGGGGGGCAACGAGCAGTACTTC; CDR3: CASSVASSGGNEQYF
D: -; J: TRBJ1-1; size: few; V: TRBV9; DNA: TGTGCCAGCAGCGTAGAAGCTTTCTTT; CDR3: CASSVEAFF
D: -; J: TRBJ2-2; size: -; V: TRBV7-9; DNA: TGTGCCAGCAGACGCGGGACTGAGAACACCGGGGAGCTGTTTTTT; CDR3: CASRRGTENTGELFF
D: -; J: TRBJ2-3; size: -; V: TRBV5-5; DNA: TGTGCCAGCAGCGCCGCCCAGGGAATTCCCTCCACAGATACGCAGTATTTT; CDR3: CASSAAQGIPSTDTQYF
D: TRBD1; J: TRBJ2-2; size: -; V: TRBV6-6; DNA: TGTGCCAGCAGTTATCGTAGGGGGCATGGGGAGCTGTTTTTT; CDR3: CASSYRRGHGELFF
D: TRBD1; J: TRBJ2-7; size: -; V: TRBV28; DNA: TGTGCCAGCAGTTCCACTGGACAGGGTTTCGAGCAGTACTTC; CDR3: CASSSTGQGFEQYF